The clone carrying this TCR beta chain was picked up a small number of times. The antigen is undetermined. In the library, individual cDNA molecules carried attached unique molecular identifiers. TCRdb redid the calling of the 5' RACE reads with MiXCR, one entry per CDR3 protein. The sample holds about 18,000 distinct CDR3 sequences, under 6.5% seen once. The sample belongs to a study of early T cells in non-severe SARS-CoV-2 infection. Overall study context: The sequenced material was bulk RNA from unsorted whole blood, and its chains were unpaired. Findings and caveats of the study: In VDJdb matching, anti-spike CD8 responses were favored while private and CD4 specificities went missing.

The CDR3 runs 15 residues. Trimming at V came to 6 bases and at J to 5 bases, leaving 7 bases not matched to a gene. This receptor was taken from an adult who was a healthcare worker with PCR-confirmed SARS-CoV-2 infection or an uninfected control (not recorded which). Specimen: whole blood. The rearrangement joins TRBV12-3 or TRBV12-4 to TRBJ2-2, with TRBD1 identical over 9 bases. The CDR3 region is CASSRTGGRTGELFF. In DNA form, the CDR3 reads TGTGCCAGCAGCCGCACAGGGGGCAGGACCGGGGAGCTGTTTTTT.